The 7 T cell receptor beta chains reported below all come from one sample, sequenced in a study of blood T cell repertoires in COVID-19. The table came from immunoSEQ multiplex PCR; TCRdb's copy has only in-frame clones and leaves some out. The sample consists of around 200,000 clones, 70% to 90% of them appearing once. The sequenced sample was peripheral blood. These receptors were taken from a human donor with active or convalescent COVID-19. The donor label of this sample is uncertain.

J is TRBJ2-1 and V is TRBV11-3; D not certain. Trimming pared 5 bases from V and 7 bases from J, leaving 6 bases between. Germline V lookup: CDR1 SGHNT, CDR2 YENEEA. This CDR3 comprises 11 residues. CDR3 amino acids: CASSLSNEQFF. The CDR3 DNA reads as TGTGCCAGCAGCCTAAGTAATGAGCAGTTCTTC.

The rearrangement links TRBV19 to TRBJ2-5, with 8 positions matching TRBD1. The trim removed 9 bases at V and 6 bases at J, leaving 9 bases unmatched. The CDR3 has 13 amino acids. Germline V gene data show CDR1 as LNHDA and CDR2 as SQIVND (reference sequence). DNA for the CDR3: TGTGCCAGGCCTCCCGGACAGGGAAAGACCCAGTACTTC. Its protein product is CARPPGQGKTQYF.

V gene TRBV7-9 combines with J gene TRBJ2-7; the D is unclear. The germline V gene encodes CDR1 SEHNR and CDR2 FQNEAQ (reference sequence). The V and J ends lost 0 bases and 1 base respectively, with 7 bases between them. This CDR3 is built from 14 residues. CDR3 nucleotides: TGTGCCAGCAGCTTAGCGGGCCCTTCCTACGAGCAGTACTTC. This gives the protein CASSLAGPSYEQYF.

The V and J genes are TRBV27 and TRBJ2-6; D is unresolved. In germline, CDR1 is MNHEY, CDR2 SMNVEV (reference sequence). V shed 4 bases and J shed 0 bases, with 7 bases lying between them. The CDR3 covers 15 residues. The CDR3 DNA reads TGTGCCAGCAGTTACTCTTTCTCTGGGGCCAACGTCCTGACTTTC. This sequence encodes CASSYSFSGANVLTF.

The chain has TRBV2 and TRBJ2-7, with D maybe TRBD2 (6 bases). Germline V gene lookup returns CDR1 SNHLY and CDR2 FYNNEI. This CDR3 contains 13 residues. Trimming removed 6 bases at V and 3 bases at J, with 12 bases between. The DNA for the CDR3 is TGTGCCAGCAGCGGGACTGGGGGCTACGAGCAGTACTTC. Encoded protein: CASSGTGGYEQYF.

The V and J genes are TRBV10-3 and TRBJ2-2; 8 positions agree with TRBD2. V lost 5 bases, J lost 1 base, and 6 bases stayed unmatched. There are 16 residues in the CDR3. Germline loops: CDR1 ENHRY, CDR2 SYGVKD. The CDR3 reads CAISNGGARNTGELFF. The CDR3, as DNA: TGTGCCATCAGTAACGGGGGGGCGCGGAACACCGGGGAGCTGTTTTTT.

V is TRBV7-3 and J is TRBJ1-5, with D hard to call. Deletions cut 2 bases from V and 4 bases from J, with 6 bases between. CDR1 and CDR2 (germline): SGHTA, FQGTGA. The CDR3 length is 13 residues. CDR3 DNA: TGTGCCAGCAGCTTAGGCACGAATCAGCCCCAGCATTTT. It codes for CASSLGTNQPQHF.